A single sample is the source of the 2 T cell receptor beta chains below, sequenced in a study of neurological immune-mediated disorders. One entry per CDR3 protein, called by TCRdb with MiXCR from the 5' RACE reads. The sample includes around 25,000 distinct CDR3 sequences, less than 2.5% of them seen just once. Sequencing was carried out using PBMCs. The receptors shown here come from a woman aged 50 to 60 with multiple sclerosis.

This clonotype was counted a few times. It is likely a read error, because the conserved phenylalanine at the end of the CDR3 is missing. V gene TRBV4-2 combines with J gene TRBJ1-2; D unclear. The CDR3 contains 13 residues. CDR1 is LGHNA and CDR2 is YNFKEQ in the germline V gene. V was clipped by 1 base and J by 4 bases, with 7 bases between them. CDR3 coding DNA: TGTGCCAGCAGCCAAGGTTTAGGCTATGGCTACACCAAC. It translates to CASSQGLGYGYTN.

This clonotype has ten or more counts. The rearrangement links TRBV5-1 to TRBJ2-7; no firm D call. The CDR3 has 15 residues. Per the germline V gene, CDR1 is SGHRS and CDR2 is YFSETQ. Trimming cost V 0 bases and J 0 bases, with 10 bases left between them. CDR3 region: CASSLGTSSSYEQYF. The CDR3 nucleotides are TGCGCCAGCAGCTTGGGCACCTCAAGCTCCTACGAGCAGTACTTC. Combining the CDR3 with reference TRBV5-1 and TRBJ2-7 gives the whole variable domain KAGVTQTPRYLIKTRGQQVTLSCSPISGHRSVSWYQQTPGQGLQFLFEYFSETQRNKGNFPGRFSGRQFSNSRSEMNVSTLELGDSALYLCASSLGTSSSYEQYFGPGTRLTVT.